This T cell receptor (beta chain) comes out of a study of shared clonotypes between healthy human individuals. Study in general: Every donor yielded three CD4 naive, three CD4 memory, two CD8 naive and one CD8 memory plate.

In the sorted-subset replicate PCRs, 200 ng DNA, 25,000 to 30,000 T cell genomes, was used. Produced via immunoSEQ multiplex PCR; TCRdb's table is partial and in-frame only. In the table there are a few million clones, 93% of which are singletons. The receptor was derived from a man between 18 and 35 years old in good health. Some clones in this sample may be carry-over from other donors' samples. Sequencing input: naive CD4+ T cells from PBMCs. Subset reported: CD45RA+ positively selected.

CDR3 sequence reads: CASSFSQAGLLWNTEAFF. The CDR3 coding sequence is TGTGCCAGCAGTTTTTCTCAAGCCGGACTTCTATGGAACACTGAAGCTTTCTTT. This chain joins TRBV27 and TRBJ1-1, with D uncertain. The CDR3 covers 18 residues. V was cut by 3 bases and J by 1 base, with 21 bases left in between. Germline V gene lookup returns CDR1 MNHEY and CDR2 SMNVEV (reference sequence).